These 17 T cell receptor beta chains were sequenced from one sample in a study of blood T cells in healthy people across ages. The use of a sample-barcoded 5' primer and a J-beta primer mix characterized a second PCR of 7 to 11 cycles. TCRdb recomputed calls from the 5' RACE reads with MiXCR, one row per CDR3 protein. The data hold approximately 690,000 distinct CDR3 sequences, with 45% to 65% observed a single time. The source material was blood. The receptors shown here come from a man aged 60-69 years in good health.

The chain couples TRBV6-1 to TRBJ2-4, with D possibly being TRBD1 (6 bases). This CDR3 contains 16 residues. CDR1 and CDR2 from the germline V gene are MNHNS and SASEGT. V was cut by 7 bases and J by 2 bases, with 18 bases left in between. Here the CDR3 reads CASTRRVGQSKNIQYF. Written as DNA, the CDR3 is TGTGCCAGCACCCGAAGGGTAGGACAGTCCAAAAACATTCAGTACTTC.

In its sample, this clonotype was seen once. The rearrangement joins TRBV24-1 to TRBJ2-7, with D unresolved. Trimming cost V 7 bases and J 1 base, with 7 bases left between them. The CDR3 is made up of 12 amino acids. The germline gives CDR1 KGHDR, CDR2 SFDVKD. The CDR3 here is CATRSTSYEQYF. The CDR3, as DNA: TGTGCCACCAGAAGTACATCCTACGAGCAGTACTTC.

This clonotype was counted between two and nine times. This chain uses TRBV11-2 with TRBJ1-6; possible D gene TRBD1, 6 bases. The CDR3 is 14 amino acids. Trimming took 4 bases from V and 5 from J, leaving 9 bases between them. Germline V CDR1 and CDR2: SGHAT, FQNNGV. The CDR3 spells CASSWTDNNSPLHF. The DNA for the CDR3 is TGTGCCAGCAGCTGGACAGATAATAATTCACCCCTCCACTTT. The complete variable domain, with remaining parts taken from reference TRBV11-2 and TRBJ1-6, reads EAGVAQSPRYKIIEKRQSVAFWCNPISGHATLYWYQQILGQGPKLLIQFQNNGVVDDSQLPKDRFSAERLKGVDSTLKIQPAKLEDSAVYLCASSWTDNNSPLHFGNGTRLTVT.

The chain recombines TRBV10-3 with TRBJ2-3, with 7 bases that match TRBD1. Unmatched junction bases numbered 12, after V lost 7 bases and J lost 2 bases. The CDR3 has 16 amino acids. Germline V gene lookup returns CDR1 ENHRY and CDR2 SYGVKD. CDR3: CAINGQEPLSTDTQYF. CDR3 bases: TGTGCCATCAACGGACAGGAGCCCCTTTCCACAGATACGCAGTATTTT.

This chain joins TRBV2 and TRBJ1-2; 7 nucleotides agree with TRBD1. The germline gives CDR1 SNHLY, CDR2 FYNNEI. This CDR3 spans 13 amino acids. With V trimmed by 6 bases and J by 8 bases, 9 bases remained unmatched. The CDR3 nucleotides are TGTGCCAGCAGCCCTCAGGGGGAGCAGGGCTACACCTTC. Its protein product is CASSPQGEQGYTF.

V usage is TRBV7-2 and J usage is TRBJ1-3; D remains ambiguous. The CDR3 is 17 amino acids. V was trimmed by 5 bases and J by 0 bases, leaving 17 bases between them. Germline CDR1 is SGHTA and CDR2 is FQGNSA. CDR3 amino acids: CASSLFWGASSGNTIYF. In DNA, the CDR3 is TGTGCCAGCAGCCTCTTCTGGGGAGCCTCCTCTGGAAACACCATATATTTT.

V usage is TRBV2 and J usage is TRBJ2-4, with 7 bases lining up with TRBD1. TRBJ2-5 matches the DNA end more closely, so the J call is doubtful. The CDR3 is 15 amino acids. The germline gives CDR1 SNHLY, CDR2 FYNNEI. CDR3 residues: CASSEADRFQETQYF. CDR3 nucleotides: TGTGCCAGCAGTGAAGCGGACAGGTTTCAAGAGACCCAGTACTTC.

This clonotype was counted a few times. V is TRBV6-4 and J is TRBJ2-1, with 7 nucleotides matching TRBD2. The CDR3 sequence is 15 residues long. Germline V gives CDR1 MRHNA, CDR2 SNTAGT. J lost 3 bases, V lost 5 bases, and 7 bases had no gene match. This chain's CDR3 is CASSLHLADYNEQFF. The DNA for the CDR3 is TGTGCCAGCAGTTTACATCTAGCGGACTACAATGAGCAGTTCTTC.

In this sample, this clonotype turned up a few times. V usage is TRBV9 and J usage is TRBJ2-4, with D unclear. Trimming stripped 0 bases from V and 7 bases from J, with 17 bases between. The CDR3 contains 16 residues. The germline gives CDR1 SGDLS, CDR2 YYNGEE. This CDR3 is CASSVGPLVIENIQYF. CDR3 nucleotide sequence: TGTGCCAGCAGCGTAGGGCCCCTAGTAATAGAGAACATTCAGTACTTC.

This chain links TRBV12-5 with TRBJ1-2, with a possible D match to TRBD1 (5 bases). Germline V gene data show CDR1 as LGHNT and CDR2 as FRNRAP. The CDR3 is 12 residues long. Trimming removed 3 bases from V and 8 bases from J, with 10 bases in between. CDR3: CASGLPRQGYTF. In DNA form, the CDR3 reads TGTGCTAGTGGTTTACCCAGACAGGGCTACACCTTC.

The chain carries TRBV4-1 and TRBJ2-2; 9 positions match TRBD2. The CDR3 loop spans 16 amino acids. Germline CDR1 is MGHRA and CDR2 is YSYEKL. Trimming cost V 0 bases and J 4 bases; bases outside gene matches: 3. CDR3 sequence: CASSQERGGSTGELFF. As DNA, the CDR3 is TGCGCCAGCAGCCAAGAGCGGGGGGGTAGCACCGGGGAGCTGTTTTTT.

The rearrangement joins TRBV10-3 to TRBJ2-5, with 7 positions matching TRBD1. Germline assignment: CDR1 ENHRY and CDR2 SYGVKD. Trimming at V came to 4 bases and at J to 5 bases, leaving 16 bases not matched to a gene. This CDR3 spans 17 amino acids. The CDR3 DNA sequence: TGTGCCATCAGTGTCTTCCAACCGGGACAGAGAAGGGAGACCCAGTACTTC. Translated, it gives CAISVFQPGQRRETQYF.

A few counts support this clonotype. This sequence joins TRBV12-3 or TRBV12-4 and TRBJ2-1; 8 bases are shared with TRBD2. This CDR3 is 15 amino acids long. V lost 6 bases, J lost 1 base, and 5 bases stayed unmatched. The CDR3 bases are TGTGCCAGCAGCCGCGGACTAGCATCCTACAATGAGCAGTTCTTC. Protein product: CASSRGLASYNEQFF.

Remarks on this clonotype: Its ends do not fully match the called genes, so a read error is possible. The chain joins TRBV7-9 to TRBJ2-5, with D maybe TRBD1 (5 bases). The CDR3 has 14 residues. From germline, CDR1 is SEHNR and CDR2 FQNEAQ (reference sequence). The CDR3 nucleotides read TGTGCCAGCAGCTTAGCAGGGGTTCAGGAGACCAAGTACTTC. Translated, it gives CASSLAGVQETKYF. Full variable domain (remainder filled in from reference TRBV7-9 and TRBJ2-5): DTGVSQNPRHKITKRGQNVTFRCDPISEHNRLYWYRQTLGQGPEFLTYFQNEAQLEKSRLLSDRFSAERPKGSFSTLEIQRTEQGDSAMYLCASSLAGVQETKYFGPGTRLLVL.

V is TRBV7-2 and J is TRBJ2-7, with D unresolved. Germline-derived CDR1 and CDR2 are SGHTA and FQGNSA. The CDR3 consists of 18 residues. Trimming pared 5 bases from V and 0 bases from J, leaving 23 bases between. The CDR3 protein is CASSLFIGRASSSYEQYF. The CDR3 nucleotides read TGTGCCAGCAGCCTTTTTATAGGTCGGGCGTCAAGCTCCTACGAGCAGTACTTC.

This chain uses TRBV29-1 with TRBJ2-7; possible D gene TRBD2, 6 bases. Trimming removed 4 bases from V and 6 bases from J, with 16 bases in between. The CDR3 consists of 13 residues. Germline-derived CDR1 and CDR2 are SQVTM and ANQGSEA. The CDR3: CSVALEGTSEQYF. The CDR3 DNA follows: TGCAGCGTTGCCCTGGAGGGTACGAGCGAGCAGTACTTC.

This clonotype was picked up a small number of times. The chain has TRBV4-1 and TRBJ2-7; the match to TRBD1 covers 7 bases. CDR3 size: 15 residues. CDR1 is MGHRA, CDR2 YSYEKL, per germline. Trimming removed 2 bases from V and 5 bases from J; junction bases left unmatched: 9. This CDR3 reads CASSQRGPHLNEQYF. The CDR3 nucleotides read TGCGCCAGCAGCCAAAGGGGGCCCCATTTGAACGAGCAGTACTTC.